What follows describes a single T cell receptor (beta chain). Its antigen is not known. The data were taken from a study of monozygotic twins with inflammatory bowel disease. The germline V gene has CDR1 LNHDA and CDR2 SQIVND (reference sequence). CDR3 size: 16 residues. A template switching step added UMIs, each with a 6-nucleotide sample barcode. TCRdb reprocessed the 5' RACE reads; each CDR3 protein has one entry and no DNA is given. This sample's clone table lists approximately 400,000 distinct CDR3 sequences. Overall study results and limits: For IBD patients, clonotypes shared with others were fewer than for healthy twins, especially with disease activity.

Blood samples, whole and unsorted for T cells, yielded the isolated total RNA. The J gene is TRBJ1-5, the V gene TRBV19; TCRdb's D gene call, TRBD1, goes unchecked for lack of DNA. The sequence came from a human donor with ulcerative colitis or Crohn's disease, or a healthy co-twin of an affected twin (not recorded which). Specimen: blood. The CDR3 sequence: CASSIFPARAGEPQHF.